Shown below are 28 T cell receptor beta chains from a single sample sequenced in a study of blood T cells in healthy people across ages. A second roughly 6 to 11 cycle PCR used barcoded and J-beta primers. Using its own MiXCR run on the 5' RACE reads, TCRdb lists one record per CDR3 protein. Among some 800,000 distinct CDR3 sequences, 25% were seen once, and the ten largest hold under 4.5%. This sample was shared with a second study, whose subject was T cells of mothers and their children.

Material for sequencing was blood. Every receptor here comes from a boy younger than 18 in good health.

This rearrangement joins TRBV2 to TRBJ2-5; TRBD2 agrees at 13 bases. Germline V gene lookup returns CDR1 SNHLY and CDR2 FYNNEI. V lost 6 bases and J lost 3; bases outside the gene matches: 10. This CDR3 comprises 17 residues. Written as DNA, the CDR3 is TGTGCCAGCAGCTTACTAGCGGGGGGGCTTCCGAAAGAGACCCAGTACTTC. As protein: CASSLLAGGLPKETQYF.

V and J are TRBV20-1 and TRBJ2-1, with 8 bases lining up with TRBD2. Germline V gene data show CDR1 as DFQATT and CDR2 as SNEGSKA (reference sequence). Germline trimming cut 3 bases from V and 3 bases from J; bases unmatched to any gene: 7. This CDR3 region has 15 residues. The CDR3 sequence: CSASHGTSVYNEQFF. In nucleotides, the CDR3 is TGCAGTGCTAGTCACGGGACTAGTGTCTACAATGAGCAGTTCTTC.

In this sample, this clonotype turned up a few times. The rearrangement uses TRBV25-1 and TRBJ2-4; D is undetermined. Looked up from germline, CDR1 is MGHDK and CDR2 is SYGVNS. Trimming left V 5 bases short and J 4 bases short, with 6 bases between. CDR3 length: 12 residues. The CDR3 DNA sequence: TGTGCCAGCAGTCCAGAGAAAAACATTCAGTACTTC. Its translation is CASSPEKNIQYF.

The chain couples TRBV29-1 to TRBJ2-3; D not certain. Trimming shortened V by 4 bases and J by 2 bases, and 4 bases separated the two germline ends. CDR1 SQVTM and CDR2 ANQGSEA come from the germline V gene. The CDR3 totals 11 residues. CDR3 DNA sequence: TGCAGCGTTGTAGCCACAGATACGCAGTATTTT. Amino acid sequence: CSVVATDTQYF.

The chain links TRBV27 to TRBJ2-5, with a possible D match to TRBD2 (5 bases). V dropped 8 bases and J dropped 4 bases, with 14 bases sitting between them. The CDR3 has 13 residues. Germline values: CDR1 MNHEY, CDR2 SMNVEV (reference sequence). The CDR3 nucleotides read TGTGCCAGCCGTCCCGGGAAGGCAGAGACCCAGTACTTC. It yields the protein CASRPGKAETQYF.

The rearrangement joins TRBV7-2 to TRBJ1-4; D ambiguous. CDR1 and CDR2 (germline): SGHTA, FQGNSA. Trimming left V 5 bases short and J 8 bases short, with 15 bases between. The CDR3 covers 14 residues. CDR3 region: CASSPRRDIEKLFF. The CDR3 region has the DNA TGTGCCAGCAGCCCCCGGAGGGATATCGAAAAACTGTTTTTT.

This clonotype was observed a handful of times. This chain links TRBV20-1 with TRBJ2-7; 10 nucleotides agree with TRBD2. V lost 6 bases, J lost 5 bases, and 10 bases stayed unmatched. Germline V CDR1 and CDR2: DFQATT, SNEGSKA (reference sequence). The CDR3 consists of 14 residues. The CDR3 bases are TGCAGTGCCCCCCCTACTAGCGGGATCAACGAGCAGTACTTC. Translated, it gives CSAPPTSGINEQYF.

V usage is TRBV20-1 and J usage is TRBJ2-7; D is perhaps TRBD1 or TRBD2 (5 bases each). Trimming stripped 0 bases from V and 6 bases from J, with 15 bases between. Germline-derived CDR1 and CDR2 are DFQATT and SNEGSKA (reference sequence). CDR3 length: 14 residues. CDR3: CSARDQSGGGEQYF. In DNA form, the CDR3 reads TGCAGTGCTAGAGATCAATCGGGTGGGGGCGAGCAGTACTTC.

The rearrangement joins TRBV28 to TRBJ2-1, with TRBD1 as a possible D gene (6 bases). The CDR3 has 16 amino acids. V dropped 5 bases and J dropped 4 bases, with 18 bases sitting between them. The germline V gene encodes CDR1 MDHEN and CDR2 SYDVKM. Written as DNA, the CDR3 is TGTGCCAGCAGTATCAATACAGGGTCCCTTTACAATGAGCAGTTCTTC. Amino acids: CASSINTGSLYNEQFF.

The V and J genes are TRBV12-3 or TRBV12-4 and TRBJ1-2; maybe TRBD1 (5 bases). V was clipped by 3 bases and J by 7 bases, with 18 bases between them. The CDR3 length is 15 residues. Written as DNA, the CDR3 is TGTGCCAGCAGTTTGGGGCAGGCCACCCTAGGTGGCTACACCTTC. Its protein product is CASSLGQATLGGYTF.

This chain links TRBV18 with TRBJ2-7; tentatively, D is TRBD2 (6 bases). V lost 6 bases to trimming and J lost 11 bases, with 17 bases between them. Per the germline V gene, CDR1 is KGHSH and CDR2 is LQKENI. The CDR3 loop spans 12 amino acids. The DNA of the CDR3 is TGTGCCAGCTCGTCGGGACTTACCATGGAGTACTTC. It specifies CASSSGLTMEYF.

The CDR3 here is CASSYWFTGNYEQYF. CDR3 nucleotide sequence: TGTGCCAGCAGTTATTGGTTCACAGGGAACTACGAGCAGTACTTC. The chain carries TRBV6-2 or TRBV6-3 and TRBJ2-7; possibly TRBD1 for D (6 bases). The CDR3 totals 15 residues. The V end was cut by 3 bases, the J end by 3 bases, with 15 bases between. Germline V gives CDR1 MNHEY, CDR2 SVGEGT.

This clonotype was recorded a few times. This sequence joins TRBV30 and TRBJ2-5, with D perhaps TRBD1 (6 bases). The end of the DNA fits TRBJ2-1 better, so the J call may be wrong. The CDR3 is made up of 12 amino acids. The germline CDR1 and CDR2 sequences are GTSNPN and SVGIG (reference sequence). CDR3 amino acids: CAWRWGQGKQFF. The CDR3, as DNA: TGTGCCTGGAGATGGGGGCAGGGAAAGCAGTTCTTC.

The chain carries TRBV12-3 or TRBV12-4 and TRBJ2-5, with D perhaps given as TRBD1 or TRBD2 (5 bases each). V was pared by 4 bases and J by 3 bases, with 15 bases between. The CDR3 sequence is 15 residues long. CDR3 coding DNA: TGTGCCAGCAGTTCTGACGGGACCCCAGAAGAGACCCAGTACTTC. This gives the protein CASSSDGTPEETQYF.

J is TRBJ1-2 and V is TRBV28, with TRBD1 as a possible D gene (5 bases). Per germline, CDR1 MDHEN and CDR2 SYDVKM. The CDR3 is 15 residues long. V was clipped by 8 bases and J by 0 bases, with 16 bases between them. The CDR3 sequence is CASSPGGLTNYGYTF. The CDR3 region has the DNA TGTGCCAGCTCCCCCGGGGGACTTACTAACTATGGCTACACCTTC.

DNA of the CDR3: TGCAGTGCTACCCAAAGGGGGCATCTCAATGGCTACACCTTC. Translated, it gives CSATQRGHLNGYTF. V usage is TRBV20-1 and J usage is TRBJ1-2, with 7 positions matching TRBD1. This CDR3 region has 14 residues. The ends lost 4 bases at V and 6 bases at J; junction bases unmatched: 11. Per germline, CDR1 DFQATT and CDR2 SNEGSKA (reference sequence).

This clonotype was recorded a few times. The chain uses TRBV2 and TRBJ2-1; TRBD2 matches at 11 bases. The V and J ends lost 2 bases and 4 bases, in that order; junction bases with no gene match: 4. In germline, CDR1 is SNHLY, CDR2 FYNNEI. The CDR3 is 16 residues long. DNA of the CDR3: TGTGCCAGCAGTGAATTAGCGGGAGGGCCTTACAATGAGCAGTTCTTC. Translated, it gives CASSELAGGPYNEQFF.

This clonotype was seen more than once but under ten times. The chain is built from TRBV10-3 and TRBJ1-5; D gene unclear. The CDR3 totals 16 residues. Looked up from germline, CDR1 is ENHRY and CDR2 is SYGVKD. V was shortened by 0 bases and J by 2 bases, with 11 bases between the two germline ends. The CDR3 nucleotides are TGTGCCATCAGTGAGTCGCCGGGTGGGGGCAATCAGCCCCAGCATTTT. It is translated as CAISESPGGGNQPQHF.

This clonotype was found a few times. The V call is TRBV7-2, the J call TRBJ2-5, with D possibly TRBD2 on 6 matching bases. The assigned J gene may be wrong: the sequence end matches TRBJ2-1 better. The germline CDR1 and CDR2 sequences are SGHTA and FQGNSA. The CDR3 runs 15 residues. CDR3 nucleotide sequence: TGTGCCAGCACGCCGGGACTTCCAATCTACAATGAGCAGTTCTTC. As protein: CASTPGLPIYNEQFF.

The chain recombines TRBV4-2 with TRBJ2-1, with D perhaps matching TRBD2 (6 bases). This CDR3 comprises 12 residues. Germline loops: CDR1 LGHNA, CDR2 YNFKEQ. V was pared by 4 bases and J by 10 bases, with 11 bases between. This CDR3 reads CASSLPGLEQFF. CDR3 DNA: TGTGCCAGCAGCCTACCGGGACTGGAGCAGTTCTTC.

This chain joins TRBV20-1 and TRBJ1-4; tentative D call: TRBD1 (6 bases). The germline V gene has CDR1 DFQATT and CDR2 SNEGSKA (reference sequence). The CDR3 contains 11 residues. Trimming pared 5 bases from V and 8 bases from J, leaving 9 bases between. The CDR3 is CSAHTGEKLFF. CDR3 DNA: TGCAGTGCTCACACAGGGGAAAAACTGTTTTTT.

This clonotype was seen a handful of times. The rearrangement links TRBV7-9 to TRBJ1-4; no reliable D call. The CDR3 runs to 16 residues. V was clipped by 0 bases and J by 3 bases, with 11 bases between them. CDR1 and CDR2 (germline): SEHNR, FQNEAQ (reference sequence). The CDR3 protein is CASSLAGGTANEKLFF. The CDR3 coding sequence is TGTGCCAGCAGCTTAGCAGGCGGAACAGCTAATGAAAAACTGTTTTTT.

The CDR3 DNA is TGCAGCCTCCATGAGGGGAACTACAATGAGCAGTTCTTC. This codes for CSLHEGNYNEQFF. The V gene is TRBV29-1, the J gene TRBJ2-1; D is perhaps TRBD1 or TRBD2 (5 bases each). This CDR3 spans 13 amino acids. Germline V CDR1 and CDR2: SQVTM, ANQGSEA. Trimming stripped 8 bases from V and 3 bases from J, with 14 bases between.

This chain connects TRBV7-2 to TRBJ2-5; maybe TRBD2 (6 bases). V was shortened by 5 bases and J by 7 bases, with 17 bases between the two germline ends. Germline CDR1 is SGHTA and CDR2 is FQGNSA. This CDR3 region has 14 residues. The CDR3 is CASSPTPGVLTQYF. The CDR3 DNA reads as TGTGCCAGCAGCCCAACGCCGGGGGTTTTGACCCAGTACTTC.

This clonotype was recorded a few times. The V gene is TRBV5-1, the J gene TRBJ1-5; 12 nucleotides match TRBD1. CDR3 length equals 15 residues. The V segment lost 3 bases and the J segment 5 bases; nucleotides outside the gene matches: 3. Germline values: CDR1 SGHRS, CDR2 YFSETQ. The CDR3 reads CASSSGTGGDQPQHF. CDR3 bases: TGCGCCAGCAGCTCCGGGACAGGGGGCGATCAGCCCCAGCATTTT.

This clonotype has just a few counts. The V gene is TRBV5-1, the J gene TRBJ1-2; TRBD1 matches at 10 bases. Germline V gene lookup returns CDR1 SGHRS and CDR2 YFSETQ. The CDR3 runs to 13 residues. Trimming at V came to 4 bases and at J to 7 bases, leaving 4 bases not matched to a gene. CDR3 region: CASSRDRGLGYTF. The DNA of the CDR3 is TGCGCCAGCAGCCGAGACAGGGGGCTTGGCTACACCTTC.

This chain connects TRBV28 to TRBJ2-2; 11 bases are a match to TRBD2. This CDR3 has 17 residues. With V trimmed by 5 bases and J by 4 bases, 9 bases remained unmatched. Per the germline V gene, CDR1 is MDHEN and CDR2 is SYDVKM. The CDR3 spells CASSPQGLADFTGELFF. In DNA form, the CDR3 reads TGTGCCAGCAGTCCGCAGGGACTAGCGGATTTCACCGGGGAGCTGTTTTTT.

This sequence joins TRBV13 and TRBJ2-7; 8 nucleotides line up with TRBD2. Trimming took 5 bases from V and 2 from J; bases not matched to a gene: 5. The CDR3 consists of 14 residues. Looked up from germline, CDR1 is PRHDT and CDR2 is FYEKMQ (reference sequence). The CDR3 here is CASSPPGLAYEQYF. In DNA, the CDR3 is TGTGCCAGCAGCCCTCCGGGACTAGCCTACGAGCAGTACTTC.